What follows describes a single T cell receptor (beta chain). This sample stems from a study of blood T cell repertoires in COVID-19. Study-wide background: The study drew acute and convalescent COVID-19 samples from the United States, Italy and Spain. In each case, the material was cDNA or gDNA derived from T cells, B-cell-depleted T cells, or PBMCs.

V was pared by 1 base and J by 3 bases, with 2 bases of the junction left unmatched. Germline values: CDR1 SGHNT, CDR2 YYREEE (reference sequence). CDR3 length: 15 amino acids. Seattle patients were enrolled while actively infected and followed longitudinally. Per the original methods: Amplification from reference gene primers served as the basis for estimated nucleated cell counts. The data were produced by immunoSEQ multiplex PCR, yet TCRdb's version contains in-frame clones alone and is incomplete. Clone size and V and J calls were adopted from that table, with D and trimming inferred from the DNA. The sample consists of some 400,000 clones, 80% to 90% of them appearing once.

The receptor was isolated from a woman in her thirties with COVID-19, enrolled during active disease. Sequencing input: peripheral blood. The chain is built from TRBV5-4 and TRBJ2-2; 8 positions match TRBD1. The CDR3, as DNA: TGTGCCAGCAGCTTGCCGGGACAGGACACCGGGGAGCTGTTTTTT. Its protein is CASSLPGQDTGELFF. Variable domain in full (rest from reference TRBV5-4 and TRBJ2-2): ETGVTQSPTHLIKTRGQQVTLRCSSQSGHNTVSWYQQALGQGPQFIFQYYREEENGRGNFPPRFSGLQFPNYSSELNVNALELDDSALYLCASSLPGQDTGELFFGEGSRLTVL.